Presented here are 24 T cell receptor beta chains from one specimen sequenced in a study of blood T cell repertoires in COVID-19. The protocol was immunoSEQ multiplex PCR, while the TCRdb copy is restricted to in-frame clones and leaves out a portion. This table holds 100,000 or so clones, 75% to 85% found once. What was sequenced was peripheral blood. The receptors derive from a human donor in a cohort sampled during active COVID-19.

The gene calls are TRBV6-2 or TRBV6-3 and TRBJ1-6; the D gene is possibly TRBD1 (6 bases). The germline V and J ends were trimmed by 5 bases and 8 bases, with 16 bases remaining between them. Germline V gene sequence: CDR1 MNHEY, CDR2 SVGEGT. This CDR3 is built from 15 residues. CDR3 bases: TGTGCCAGCAGTCCCTCACAGGGCCTTCATTCACCCCTCCACTTT. Amino acid sequence: CASSPSQGLHSPLHF.

This clone was counted a few times. The V call is TRBV28, the J call TRBJ1-5, with 9 bases that match TRBD1. V shed 8 bases, J shed 11 bases, and the junction held 16 bases outside the gene matches. This CDR3 comprises 15 residues. Germline values: CDR1 MDHEN, CDR2 SYDVKM. The CDR3 nucleotides are TGTGCCAGCGGACTCGGGACAGGGAGCACCGGGGCCCAGCATTTT. It codes for CASGLGTGSTGAQHF.

The chain is built from TRBV6-4 and TRBJ1-2; 7 nucleotides align to TRBD1. The CDR3 is made up of 14 amino acids. Germline V gives CDR1 MRHNA, CDR2 SNTAGT. V lost 2 bases and J lost 8; bases outside the gene matches: 8. CDR3 nucleotide sequence: TGTGCCAGCAGTGACCGCCGACAGGGCGAAGGCTACACCTTC. This codes for CASSDRRQGEGYTF.

The chain couples TRBV5-5 to TRBJ1-5, with 7 bases identical to TRBD1. The germline V gene has CDR1 SGHKS and CDR2 YYEKEE (reference sequence). This CDR3 is 15 amino acids long. V shed 4 bases and J 7 bases; nucleotides not matched to a gene: 11. In DNA, the CDR3 is TGTGCCAGCAGCCCCGGGACAGTAGGTGTGCAGCCCCAGCATTTT. It translates to CASSPGTVGVQPQHF.

The rearrangement links TRBV6-5 to TRBJ1-4; D uncertain. In germline, CDR1 is MNHEY, CDR2 SVGAGI. This CDR3 contains 10 residues. V lost 4 bases and J 10 bases, leaving 4 bases between the germline ends. The CDR3: CASSFGKLFF. CDR3 bases: TGTGCCAGCAGTTTCGGAAAACTGTTTTTT.

The chain has TRBV3-1 (or the pseudogene TRBV3-2) and TRBJ1-2; D is perhaps TRBD1 (5 bases). There are 14 residues in the CDR3. In germline, CDR1 is LGHDT, CDR2 YNNKEL (reference sequence). With 1 base removed from V and 7 bases from J, the gap between germline ends came to 13 bases. The chain's CDR3 is CASSQGAGLFGYTF. CDR3 in DNA: TGTGCCAGCAGCCAAGGGGCAGGGCTGTTTGGCTACACCTTC.

CDR3 region: CASSLTSAPDTQYF. CDR3 DNA sequence: TGCGCCAGCAGCTTGACGAGCGCCCCAGATACGCAGTATTTT. The chain recombines TRBV5-1 with TRBJ2-3; D unresolved. The germline V gene has CDR1 SGHRS and CDR2 YFSETQ. V lost 1 base and J lost 4, with 10 bases in between. The CDR3 spans 14 residues. Drawing the rest from reference TRBV5-1 and TRBJ2-3, the complete variable domain is KAGVTQTPRYLIKTRGQQVTLSCSPISGHRSVSWYQQTPGQGLQFLFEYFSETQRNKGNFPGRFSGRQFSNSRSEMNVSTLELGDSALYLCASSLTSAPDTQYFGPGTRLTVL.

This chain links TRBV30 with TRBJ1-1; 7 positions agree with TRBD1. This CDR3 has 13 residues. The junction had 4 bases not matched to a gene; V was cut back by 5 bases and J by 1 base. Germline V gene sequence: CDR1 GTSNPN, CDR2 SVGIG (reference sequence). CDR3 loop: CAWQGQPNTEAFF. The CDR3 DNA reads TGTGCCTGGCAGGGACAGCCGAACACTGAAGCTTTCTTT.

The V and J genes are TRBV3-1 (or the pseudogene TRBV3-2) and TRBJ2-2, with D perhaps TRBD2 (6 bases). The CDR3 totals 14 residues. Per the germline V gene, CDR1 is LGHDT and CDR2 is YNNKEL (reference sequence). Trimming pared 4 bases from V and 6 bases from J, leaving 12 bases between. Here the CDR3 reads CASSLGTYAGELFF. In nucleotides, the CDR3 is TGTGCCAGCAGCCTAGGGACTTACGCCGGGGAGCTGTTTTTT.

The rearrangement joins TRBV28 to TRBJ1-2; TRBD1 is a possible D gene (6 bases). Per germline, CDR1 MDHEN and CDR2 SYDVKM. The CDR3 totals 14 residues. Trimming shortened V by 2 bases and J by 7 bases, and 14 bases separated the two germline ends. CDR3: CASSLEQGFAGYTF. The CDR3 region has the DNA TGTGCCAGCAGTTTAGAACAGGGATTCGCTGGCTACACCTTC.

The chain employs TRBV3-1 (or the pseudogene TRBV3-2) and TRBJ1-1; maybe TRBD1 (6 bases). The CDR3 consists of 13 residues. With 4 bases removed from V and 7 bases from J, the gap between germline ends came to 13 bases. The V gene's germline CDR1 is LGHDT and CDR2 YNNKEL (reference sequence). The CDR3, as DNA: TGTGCCAGCAGCCTCAGGGGCGGAGATGAAGCTTTCTTT. This gives the protein CASSLRGGDEAFF.

This clone showed up just once. This chain connects TRBV28 to TRBJ1-1, with a possible D match to TRBD1 (6 bases). Trimming shortened V by 3 bases and J by 0 bases, and 17 bases separated the two germline ends. This CDR3 contains 17 residues. From germline, CDR1 is MDHEN and CDR2 SYDVKM. CDR3 in DNA: TGTGCCAGCAGTTTGGTTGGCCAGGGGCGAATGAACACTGAAGCTTTCTTT. Its translation is CASSLVGQGRMNTEAFF.

This sequence joins TRBV11-2 and TRBJ1-2, with 9 nucleotides matching TRBD1. Germline V gene data show CDR1 as SGHAT and CDR2 as FQNNGV. The CDR3 is made up of 14 amino acids. V gave up 5 bases and J gave up 5 bases; unmatched junction bases: 6. As DNA, the CDR3 is TGTGCCAGCAGCCCGCCCGACAGGGGGTATGGCTACACCTTC. Protein sequence: CASSPPDRGYGYTF.

The gene calls are TRBV27 and TRBJ2-7; 8 bases align to TRBD1. CDR1 is MNHEY, CDR2 SMNVEV, per germline (reference sequence). The length of the CDR3 is 17 residues. With 4 bases clipped from V and 2 bases from J, the junction kept 13 bases outside the gene matches. In DNA form, the CDR3 reads TGTGCCAGCAGTTCCAAACAGGGGGTACCCTCTCCCTACGAGCAGTACTTC. It specifies CASSSKQGVPSPYEQYF.

The V and J genes are TRBV28 and TRBJ1-2; D gene unclear. V lost 10 bases and J lost 8, with 29 bases in between. This CDR3 spans 16 amino acids. Germline V lookup: CDR1 MDHEN, CDR2 SYDVKM. The CDR3 nucleotides read TGTGCCATCATAAGCGGTGGTAGAGGCGCTTATAAAGGCTACACCTTC. As protein: CAIISGGRGAYKGYTF.

The rearrangement joins TRBV5-1 to TRBJ2-5; 10 bases align to TRBD1. V lost 4 bases and J lost 3; bases outside the gene matches: 6. The CDR3 is 15 residues long. Germline loops: CDR1 SGHRS, CDR2 YFSETQ. CDR3 residues: CASSPRQGAKETQYF. The CDR3 DNA sequence: TGCGCCAGCAGCCCGCGACAGGGGGCGAAAGAGACCCAGTACTTC.

The chain carries TRBV19 and TRBJ2-7; TRBD1 matches at 7 bases. V shed 6 bases and J 0 bases; nucleotides not matched to a gene: 2. The CDR3 totals 13 residues. Germline CDR1 is LNHDA and CDR2 is SQIVND (reference sequence). This chain's CDR3 is CASSGTVSYEQYF. The CDR3 DNA is TGTGCCAGTAGCGGGACAGTCTCCTACGAGCAGTACTTC.

This chain links TRBV2 with TRBJ2-3; D ambiguous. Trimming pared 4 bases from V and 2 bases from J, leaving 13 bases between. This CDR3 is 15 amino acids long. Germline values: CDR1 SNHLY, CDR2 FYNNEI. CDR3 amino acids: CASSGGARFTDTQYF. Here the CDR3 DNA reads TGTGCCAGCAGTGGAGGAGCCCGTTTCACAGATACGCAGTATTTT.

This clone was observed a few times. This sequence joins TRBV5-6 and TRBJ1-2, with TRBD1 as a possible D gene (5 bases). Germline V gene data show CDR1 as SGHDT and CDR2 as YYEEEE. The CDR3 covers 14 residues. Between the trimmed V and J ends, which lost 6 bases and 8 bases, there was a span of 20 bases. This CDR3 is CASTGGPSRQGYTF. The CDR3 nucleotides read TGTGCCAGCACCGGGGGTCCTTCCCGGCAGGGCTACACCTTC. Based on the CDR3 plus reference TRBV5-6 and TRBJ1-2, the full variable domain is DAGVTQSPTHLIKTRGQQVTLRCSPKSGHDTVSWYQQALGQGPQFIFQYYEEEERQRGNFPDRFSGHQFPNYSSELNVNALLLGDSALYLCASTGGPSRQGYTFGSGTRLTVV.

The chain employs TRBV7-2 and TRBJ2-5, with D possibly being TRBD2 (6 bases). Germline V gene lookup returns CDR1 SGHTA and CDR2 FQGNSA. The ends were cut back, 3 bases at V and 4 bases at J, with 12 bases in the middle. The CDR3 contains 14 residues. The CDR3 protein is CASSFFGGGETQYF. CDR3 coding DNA: TGTGCCAGCAGCTTCTTTGGGGGAGGAGAGACCCAGTACTTC.

The chain is built from TRBV5-6 and TRBJ1-6, with 10 bases matching TRBD1. V dropped 4 bases and J dropped 1; count of bases not matched to a gene: 5. Per the germline V gene, CDR1 is SGHDT and CDR2 is YYEEEE. This CDR3 is built from 17 residues. The CDR3 spells CASSRDRGQSYNSPLHF. Written as DNA, the CDR3 is TGTGCCAGCAGCCGGGACAGGGGCCAATCCTATAATTCACCCCTCCACTTT.

This rearrangement joins TRBV7-6 to TRBJ2-1; 9 nucleotides align to TRBD2. CDR3 length: 19 amino acids. Per germline, CDR1 SGHVS and CDR2 FNYEAQ. The V segment lost 0 bases and the J segment 6 bases; nucleotides outside the gene matches: 15. CDR3 loop: CASSLASTASGESGNEQFF. The CDR3 nucleotides are TGTGCCAGCAGCTTAGCTTCTACGGCTAGCGGGGAATCGGGCAATGAGCAGTTCTTC.

CDR3 amino acids: CASRPTGQNNEKLFF. Here the CDR3 DNA reads TGTGCCAGTAGACCCACGGGACAGAATAATGAAAAACTGTTTTTT. This chain uses TRBV19 with TRBJ1-4; 7 nucleotides align to TRBD1. CDR3 length: 15 residues. Germline V gene data show CDR1 as LNHDA and CDR2 as SQIVND (reference sequence). V was pared by 6 bases and J by 4 bases, with 8 bases of the junction left unmatched.

This chain joins TRBV9 and TRBJ1-2, with D possibly being TRBD1 (5 bases). The CDR3 has 16 residues. Germline CDR1 reads SGDLS; CDR2 reads YYNGEE. V shed 0 bases and J shed 7 bases, with 19 bases lying between them. This CDR3 reads CASSVDPSGEPRGYTF. The CDR3 bases are TGTGCCAGCAGCGTAGACCCCTCGGGGGAACCTCGTGGCTACACCTTC.